This T cell receptor beta chain originates from a study of T cells in localized non-small cell lung cancer (dated by TCRdb to 2018 to 2020). Concerning the study at large: Comparing tumors with uninvolved tumor-adjacent lungs, the study looked at the T cell repertoires of fewer than 250 patients with early-stage NSCLC. The cohort was made up of around 240 treatment-naive NSCLC patients whose localized lung tumors had been resected. The mean age of the NSCLC patients was 50 to 85 years, with about 120 men and approximately 100 women.

Ends trimmed: V by 5 bases, J by 8 bases; bases unmatched to a gene: 12. Taken from cysteine to phenylalanine, the CDR3 has 15 residues. The sequence is cut down to CDR3 DNA, 45 bases in frame from base 1. CDR1 and CDR2 (SGHNT, YENEEA) derive from the germline V gene. TCR beta CDR3 regions were sequenced from DNA using the immunoSEQ Assay. The paper's processing steps were these. To compute T cell density, TCR beta template counts were normalized to usable DNA, which was estimated by amplifying housekeeping genes. Richness was estimated with the preseqR package, extrapolating to 400,000 templates for PBMC samples and 120,000 templates for tissue samples. Clonality was taken to be one minus Pielou's evenness. To identify tissue-enriched TCRs, differential abundance testing was run on productive amino-acid clonotypes with a minimum total count of 5 and an alpha of 0.1. The Jaccard Index and the Morisita Overlap Index were used to measure repertoire overlap between compartments. GLIPH clustered TCR beta CDR3s with public tetramer-defined viral CDR3s; viral motifs required at least three viral sequences plus V-gene enrichment. This is the immuneACCESS table as TCRdb keeps it, with only in-frame sequences that have V and J called. A part of the clones is gone; compared with another copy, unresolved V genes explain less than half, and the rest is unexplained. V, J and clone size were drawn from that table, and D and trimming were deduced from the DNA. Within this sample are roughly 1,300 clones, with 20% to 25% of them counted one time only. The ten largest clones represent 9.5% to 13% of the sample.

At diagnosis, tumor, uninvolved tumor-adjacent lung and peripheral blood were collected and then preserved as a mix of FFPE and fresh-frozen material. The study at large found these results: Longer overall survival was associated with higher blood T cell density, whereas shorter survival was associated with higher adjacent-lung clonality. Because the study design was exploratory, TCR variables were selected using unadjusted p-values without false-discovery rate correction. Uninvolved tumor-adjacent lung showed the highest T cell clonality, higher than tumor, which suggests more focused antigenic responses in the uninvolved tumor-adjacent lung. Of the top 100 tumor clones, a median of roughly 53 were detected in paired uninvolved adjacent lung; about 26 were also among that lung's top 100. Because multi-region sequencing of the tumors was not done, intratumor heterogeneity could not be ruled out.

This clone was seen more than once but under ten times. The specificity of this receptor is unknown. Base qualities were left out, and no much larger clone turns up one base away. The sequencing used lung tumor tissue, collected before any cancer treatment. The rearrangement combines TRBV11-3 with TRBJ1-2, with 9 bases in between that match TRBD1. The clonotype comes from a male donor at least 60 years old with stage I squamous cell lung carcinoma. The nucleotide sequence reads as follows: TGTGCCAGCAGCGAGCCGGGACAGGGTGGGGGAGGCTACACCTTC. Its translation is CASSEPGQGGGGYTF.